Listed below are T cell receptor beta chains from one sample, sequenced in a study of cytomegalovirus exposure and HLA in healthy donors. The data were produced by immunoSEQ multiplex PCR, yet TCRdb's version contains in-frame clones alone and is incomplete. Its listing shows roughly 30,000 clones. Specimen: PBMCs. The receptors originated from a woman aged 40 to 50 in good health and CMV-seropositive. CDR3s include the opening cysteine and the closing phenylalanine or tryptophan. A D gene is named only where the DNA matches it firmly.

v_call	j_call	d_call	cdr3_nt	cdr3_aa
TRBV5-1	TRBJ1-3	TRBD1	TGCGCCAGCAGGCTTGAGGGGGCATCAGGAAACACCATATATTTT	CASRLEGASGNTIYF
TRBV28	TRBJ1-2	TRBD1	TGTGCCAGCAGTATTGGGACAGACTATGGCTACACCTTC	CASSIGTDYGYTF
TRBV7-9	TRBJ2-2	TRBD1	TGTGCCCTAACCCCGGACAGGATGAGTGGAAGAGAGAACACCGGGGAGCTGTTTTTT	CALTPDRMSGRENTGELFF
TRBV5-6	TRBJ1-2	TRBD1	TGTGCCAGCTGTGGGCCAGGACAGGGGTCGTTCGATGGCTACACCTTC	CASCGPGQGSFDGYTF
TRBV12-5	TRBJ2-1	TRBD1	TGTGCTAGTGCTCTGGACAGGGCGAATGAGCAGTTCTTC	CASALDRANEQFF
TRBV2	TRBJ2-7	.	TGTGCCAGCAGTGAAGGAGCCGACAGCTCCTACGAGCAGTACTTC	CASSEGADSSYEQYF
TRBV19	TRBJ2-4	TRBD1	TGTGCCAGTAGTAACTCAGACAGGGCCTATTTCAAAAACATTCAGTACTTC	CASSNSDRAYFKNIQYF
TRBV9	TRBJ2-3	TRBD1	TGTGCCAGCAGCGTAGAGGGACAGGGGACAGATACGCAGTATTTT	CASSVEGQGTDTQYF
TRBV29-1	TRBJ2-3	TRBD1	TGCAGCGTTGCCCGGGACAGGGGTACAGATACGCAGTATTTT	CSVARDRGTDTQYF
TRBV5-3	TRBJ2-5	.	TGTGCCAGCCCACCTCCAGGGGAGGGCTCTCGGGAGACCCAGTACTTC	CASPPPGEGSRETQYF
TRBV7-9	TRBJ2-2	TRBD2	TGTGCCAGCAGCCTCGGGACTAGCGGGAACACCGGGGAGCTGTTTTTT	CASSLGTSGNTGELFF
TRBV30	TRBJ1-5	TRBD1	TGTGCCTGGAGCCTGGGACAGAATCAGCCCCAGCATTTT	CAWSLGQNQPQHF